This section outlines one T cell receptor (beta chain) sequence together with its context. Its antigen remains undetermined. In total, roughly 670 healthy bone marrow donors made up the cohort. Cohort members were all nominally healthy when sampled, although unrecorded immune exposures were likely present. The donor tested CMV seropositive and was one of the 289 seropositive cohort members. Each donor provided a peripheral blood sample, and peripheral blood mononuclear cells were used for TCR beta sequencing. Genomic DNA was extracted from the blood cell samples with the Qiagen DNeasy Blood Extraction Kit. Library preparation employed the immunoSEQ multiplex PCR assay. For the multiplex PCR, a mixture combining 60 forward primers for TCR Vbeta segments and 13 reverse primers for TCR Jbeta segments was used. The CDR3 region of rearranged TCR beta genes was amplified from genomic DNA by a multiplex PCR assay. On the Illumina HiSeq System, the amplified TCR beta libraries were sequenced as 87-base-pair reads. Processing in the source paper ran as follows. Across the 670 or so repertoires, a later analysis counted 80 million or so unique TCR beta chains, 9.5 million to 12 million of which were shared by at least two donors. Raw reads were error-corrected and collapsed into unique sequences by a nearest-neighbor algorithm in which closely related sequences were merged to remove PCR and sequencing errors. To assign V, D and J gene segments, CDR3 sequences were aligned to IMGT reference sequences. Each retained sequence needed at least a six-nucleotide match to both a V gene segment and a J gene segment. A rearrangement was called productive if the CDR3 had no stop codons and remained in frame with V and J, and every other rearrangement was called non-productive. CDR3 was defined according to IMGT convention as the region running from the second conserved V-encoded cysteine to the conserved J-encoded phenylalanine. The earlier analysis of 500 to 650 of the donors excluded any sequence lacking an unambiguous match to a single V gene segment. An earlier analysis of several hundred of the donors called V segments functional above 56.7% productive rearrangements and segregating when the between-donor standard deviation exceeded 5%. To diagnose cytomegalovirus status from the catalog of TCR beta chain sequences, a statistical classification framework was built. A later analysis assigned V and J genes by comparing TCR nucleotide sequences with IMGT/GENE-DB human TR gene sequences. A later analysis assigned CDR3 sequences and most-parsimonious VDJ recombination scenarios with the TCRdist pipeline. A later analysis defined each TCR beta chain by its CDR3 amino acid sequence plus V-gene family, and excluded reads lacking a unique V-gene family. A later analysis removed 450 to 600 highly shared, low-generation-probability nucleotide sequences to deal with suspected cross-contamination and a sequencing artifact. In a later analysis, a clonal expansion index was calculated for each public chain from normalized within-repertoire ranks of inferred template counts. In a later analysis, generation probabilities were computed with a VDJ recombination model fitted to out-of-frame rearrangements, and the resulting probabilities were checked against IGoR. In a later analysis, TCR-TCR, TCR-HLA and TCR-CMV co-occurrence was scored with hypergeometric tests, and a repertoire-size bias correction was applied to TCR pairs. To estimate false discovery rates, a later analysis permuted the HLA or CMV assignments 20 times. In a later analysis, co-occurring TCRs were grouped using DBSCAN, with TCRdist sequence similarity added in when clustering inside HLA-allele-positive subsets. Co-occurrence clustering excluded repertoires with fewer than 30,000 or more than 120,000 public chains, plus five with anomalous nucleotide sharing. Entries here come from immuneACCESS through TCRdb and include only in-frame sequences with V and J called. Some clones fail to appear in such tables; in the studies checked, an unresolved V gene covers under half of the shortfall, and the cause of the remainder is unknown. V, J and clone size derive from that table, while D and trimming were established from the DNA sequence. This sample's clone table shows approximately 50,000 clones. The ten top clones hold approximately 6.6% of the sample.

The entry originates in a study of cytomegalovirus exposure and HLA in healthy donors (TCRdb year 2017). Concerning the study at large: According to an earlier analysis of several hundred of the donors, 150 million to 200 million T cells yielded some 110 million unique TCR beta sequences and more than 250 Gb of sequence data. The study was designed to test whether signatures of past pathogen exposure could be identified by cataloging public T cell receptors. Donor age, sex, ethnicity and CMV serostatus were compiled alongside the repertoire data. All discovery cohort repertoires had been generated on a single sequencing platform. The genetic ancestry cluster associated with self-reported Caucasian donors included around 76% of the roughly 400 genotyped donors. Genome-wide SNP genotypes for about 55% of the 666 donors were used in a later genetic analysis, which treated that subset as a discovery cohort. To predict cytomegalovirus infection status, the study combined high-throughput TCR immunosequencing, statistical association of individual TCRs with disease status, and machine learning. Several DR-DQ haplotypes were treated as single units for association and clustering because of strong linkage in the cohort. Both class I and class II loci were covered by HLA typing, at four-digit resolution. Using immunosequencing, the study profiled T cell repertoires from some 670 subjects and related those repertoires to cytomegalovirus serostatus. Across about 380 genotyped donors of the cohort, an average of about 250,000 unique TCR beta nucleotide sequences per donor were sequenced, and approximately 17% of those sequences were non-productive. A later analysis re-analyzed previously published TCR beta repertoires from several hundred donors and added high-resolution HLA genotyping to study TCR occurrence patterns. Approximately 310 gigabases of sequencing data and tens of millions of unique TCR sequences made up an early release that covered approximately 700 HLA-typed donors. In addition to the first cohort of 650 to 750 subjects, a separate validation cohort of 130 or so different subjects was used. Rather than drawing on any new phenotypic data, the later analysis identified candidate immune exposures from TCR beta sequences and the way those sequences occurred across donors. In an earlier analysis of roughly 580 of the donors, high-throughput TCR beta sequencing was used to judge whether each TCR beta V gene segment behaved as functional or pseudogenic. The number of typed donors differed by locus: 629-630 for A, B, C, DRB1 and DQB1; 522 for DQA1; about 600 for DPA1; and roughly 470 for DPB1. The full study reports these points: The authors suggested that the approach could potentially be extended to other disease states and immunological phenotypes. A further reported finding was that TCR beta sequences accurately predicted the HLA-A and HLA-B alleles for most subjects in the first cohort. Compared with the approximately 670-donor mean, donors in an Asian-associated ancestry cluster had fewer N-insertions in productive TCRs, according to a later genetic analysis. In the study, around 150 TCR beta chains were listed as associated with cytomegalovirus. Around 16 rarely observed V segments, including chromosome 9 orphons, were excluded from the earlier analysis of some 590 of the donors because counts were too low. For the cohort, immune exposure information was limited to CMV serostatus. A group of highly shared sequence variants was considered likely to be a technical artifact of the sequencing pipeline. Sequencing depth was assumed to be roughly uniform across donors in the presence/absence analyses, though that assumption may not hold. Strong co-occurrence of HLA alleles, especially DR and DQ, made assigning TCR associations to individual alleles difficult. The 87-base-pair reads could not distinguish some IMGT-functional V segments, including TRBV6-2 and TRBV6-3, so those segments were excluded. In a later analysis, most CMV-associated TCR beta chains were found to appear HLA-restricted, with HLA associations seemingly driven largely by CMV exposure. A few of the identified cytomegalovirus-associated TCR beta chains were confirmed in vitro to be specific for cytomegalovirus antigens. HLA typing was unavailable for some donors at each locus, so association tests used only the typed subset. An earlier analysis of some 560 of the donors showed that most TCR beta V segments appeared in productive rearrangements either about 87% or about 30% of the time, which broadly matched IMGT annotations. In a later analysis, HLA-associated TCR beta chains showed more clonal expansion and lower generation probabilities than non-associated chains that were equally common. This cohort had only TCR beta chains sequenced, and the lack of alpha or paired-chain data limited which features could be detected. According to a later analysis, TCR association rates differed among HLA loci, with DRB1 alleles showing the most associated TCRs and HLA-C alleles showing the fewest. V-gene and J-gene trimming of TCR beta chains was associated with a missense DCLRE1C variant in a later genetic analysis, and the association was replicated in an independent cohort. Cytomegalovirus status was reported to be diagnosed by the classifier with high specificity and sensitivity in both the original and validation cohorts. In a later analysis, about 17,000 TCR beta sequences were associated with specific HLA alleles at a false discovery rate of 0.05. Linkage disequilibrium might explain the correlated functional status among segregating V segments, but an unknown experimental factor could not be excluded. While some public TCRs were present in many individuals, most TCR sequences turned up only very rarely across donors. According to a later analysis, parvovirus B19, influenza, CMV and Epstein-Barr virus appeared linked to several top co-occurrence clusters.

Per the germline V gene (reference sequence), LNHDA is the CDR1 and SQIVND is the CDR2. The CDR3 measures 14 amino acids from cysteine to phenylalanine. Solely the CDR3 DNA is kept, with 42 bases framed from the first base. Trimming removed 10 bases from V and 3 bases from J; the gene matches leave 10 bases unexplained. The sequence links TRBV19 to TRBJ2-3; 7 bases in the junction line up with TRBD2. This clonotype was sampled from a male donor in good health and CMV-seropositive. The sequenced sample consisted of PBMCs. For the CDR3, the sequence is CATGEGRETDTQYF. The DNA sequence follows: TGTGCCACGGGGGAGGGCAGGGAAACAGATACGCAGTATTTT.